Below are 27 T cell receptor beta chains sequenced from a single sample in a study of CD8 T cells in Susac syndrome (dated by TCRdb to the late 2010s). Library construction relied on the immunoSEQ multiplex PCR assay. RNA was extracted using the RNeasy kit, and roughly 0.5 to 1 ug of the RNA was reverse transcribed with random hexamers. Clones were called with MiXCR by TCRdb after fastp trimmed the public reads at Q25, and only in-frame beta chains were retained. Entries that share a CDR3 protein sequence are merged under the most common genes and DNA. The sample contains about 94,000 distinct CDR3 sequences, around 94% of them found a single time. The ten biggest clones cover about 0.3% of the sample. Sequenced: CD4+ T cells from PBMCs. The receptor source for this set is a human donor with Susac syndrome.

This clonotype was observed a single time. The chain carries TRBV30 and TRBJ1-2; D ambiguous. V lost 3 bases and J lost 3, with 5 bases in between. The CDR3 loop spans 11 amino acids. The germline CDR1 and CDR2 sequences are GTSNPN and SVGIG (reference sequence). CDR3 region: CAWRNYYGYTF. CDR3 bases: TGTGCCTGGAGGAACTACTATGGCTACACCTTC.

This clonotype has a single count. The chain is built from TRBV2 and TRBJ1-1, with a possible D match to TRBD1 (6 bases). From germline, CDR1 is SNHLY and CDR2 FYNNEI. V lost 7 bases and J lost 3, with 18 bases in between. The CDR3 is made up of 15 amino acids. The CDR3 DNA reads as TGTGCCAGCACCGCCTCGACAGGTGCCTACACTGAAGCTTTCTTT. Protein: CASTASTGAYTEAFF.

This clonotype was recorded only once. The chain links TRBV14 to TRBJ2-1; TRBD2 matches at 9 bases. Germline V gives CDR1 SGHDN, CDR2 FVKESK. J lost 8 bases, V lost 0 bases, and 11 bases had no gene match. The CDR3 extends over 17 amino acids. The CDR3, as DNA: TGTGCCAGCAGCCAAGATTTCGGCGGGGGGGCGAATGATGAGCAGTTCTTC. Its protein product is CASSQDFGGGANDEQFF.

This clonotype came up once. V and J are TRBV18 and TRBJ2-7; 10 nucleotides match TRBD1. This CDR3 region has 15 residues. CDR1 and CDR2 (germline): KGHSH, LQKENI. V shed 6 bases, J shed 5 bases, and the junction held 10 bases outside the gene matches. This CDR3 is CASSQGGQGIDEQYF. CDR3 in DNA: TGTGCCAGCTCCCAGGGGGGACAGGGGATCGACGAGCAGTACTTC.

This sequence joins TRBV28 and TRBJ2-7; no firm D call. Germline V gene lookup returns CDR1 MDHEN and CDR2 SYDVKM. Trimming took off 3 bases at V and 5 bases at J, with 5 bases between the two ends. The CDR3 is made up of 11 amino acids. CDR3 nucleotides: TGTGCCAGCAGTTTGGGTCACGAGCAGTACTTC. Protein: CASSLGHEQYF.

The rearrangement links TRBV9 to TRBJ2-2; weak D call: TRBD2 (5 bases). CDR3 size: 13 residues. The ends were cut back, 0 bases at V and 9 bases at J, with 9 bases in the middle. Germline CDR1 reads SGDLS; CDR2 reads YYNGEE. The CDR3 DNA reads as TGTGCCAGCAGCGTAGACGGGAACTGGGAGCTGTTTTTT. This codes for CASSVDGNWELFF.

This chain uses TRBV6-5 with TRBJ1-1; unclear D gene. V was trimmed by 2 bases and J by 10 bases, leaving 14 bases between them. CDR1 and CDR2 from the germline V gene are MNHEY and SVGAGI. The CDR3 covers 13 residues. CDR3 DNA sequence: TGTGCCAGCAGTTACGCGGATGGTAGAATAGCTTTCTTT. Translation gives CASSYADGRIAFF.

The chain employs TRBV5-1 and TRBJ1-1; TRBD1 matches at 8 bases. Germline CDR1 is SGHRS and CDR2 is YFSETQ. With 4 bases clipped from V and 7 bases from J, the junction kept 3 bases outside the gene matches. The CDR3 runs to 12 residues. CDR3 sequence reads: CASSGGTGEAFF. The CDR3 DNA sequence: TGCGCCAGCAGCGGGGGGACAGGTGAAGCTTTCTTT.

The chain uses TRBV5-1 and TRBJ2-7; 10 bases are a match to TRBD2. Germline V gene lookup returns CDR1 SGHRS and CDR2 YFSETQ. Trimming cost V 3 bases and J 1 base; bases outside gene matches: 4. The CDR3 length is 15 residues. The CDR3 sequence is CASSSSGGTSYEQYF. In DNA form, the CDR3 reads TGCGCCAGCAGCTCTAGCGGGGGTACGTCCTACGAGCAGTACTTC.

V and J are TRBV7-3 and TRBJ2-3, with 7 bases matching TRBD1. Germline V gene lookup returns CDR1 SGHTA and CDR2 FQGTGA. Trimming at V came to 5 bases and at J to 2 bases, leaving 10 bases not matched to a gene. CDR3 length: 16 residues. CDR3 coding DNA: TGTGCCAGCAGCGCGACAGGGCCCCCGTACACAGATACGCAGTATTTT. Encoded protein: CASSATGPPYTDTQYF.

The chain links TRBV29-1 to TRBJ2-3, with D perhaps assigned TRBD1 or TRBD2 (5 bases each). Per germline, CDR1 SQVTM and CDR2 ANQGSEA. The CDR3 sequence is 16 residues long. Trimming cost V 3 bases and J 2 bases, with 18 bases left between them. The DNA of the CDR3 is TGCAGCGTTGACCGGGGCGGTGGAATCTTCACAGATACGCAGTATTTT. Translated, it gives CSVDRGGGIFTDTQYF.

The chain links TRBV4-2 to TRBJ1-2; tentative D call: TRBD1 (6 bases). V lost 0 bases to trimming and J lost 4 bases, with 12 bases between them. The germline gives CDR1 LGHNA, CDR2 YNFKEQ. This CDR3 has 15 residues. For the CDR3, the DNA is TGTGCCAGCAGCCAAGATCTTGGGGGGCCCTATGGCTACACCTTC. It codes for CASSQDLGGPYGYTF.

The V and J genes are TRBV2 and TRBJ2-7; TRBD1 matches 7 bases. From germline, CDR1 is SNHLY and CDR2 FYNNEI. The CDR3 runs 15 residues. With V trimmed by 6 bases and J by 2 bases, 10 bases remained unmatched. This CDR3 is CASRRGTDRTYEQYF. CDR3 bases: TGTGCCAGCAGAAGAGGGACAGATCGGACCTACGAGCAGTACTTC.

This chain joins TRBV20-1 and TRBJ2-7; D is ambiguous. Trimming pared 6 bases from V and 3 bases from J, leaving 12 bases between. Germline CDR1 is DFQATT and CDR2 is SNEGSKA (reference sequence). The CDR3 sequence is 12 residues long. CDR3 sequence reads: CSAPGPVYEQYF. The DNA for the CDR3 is TGCAGTGCCCCCGGACCGGTCTACGAGCAGTACTTC.

The CDR3 spells CAITSSYLKAFF. The DNA for the CDR3 is TGTGCTATAACGAGCAGTTACCTCAAAGCTTTCTTT. The gene calls are TRBV6-2 or TRBV6-3 and TRBJ1-1; no clear D gene. The CDR3 is 12 residues long. Germline lookup yields CDR1 MNHEY and CDR2 SVGEGT.

Here the CDR3 reads CSARDRSSGGQTPYEQYF. CDR3 nucleotide sequence: TGCAGTGCTAGAGATCGCAGTAGCGGGGGCCAGACACCCTACGAGCAGTACTTC. The genes are TRBV20-1 and TRBJ2-7, with TRBD2 matching over 9 bases. This CDR3 is 18 amino acids long. J was trimmed by 2 bases and V by 0 bases; bases with no gene match: 14. Germline CDR1 and CDR2: DFQATT and SNEGSKA (reference sequence).

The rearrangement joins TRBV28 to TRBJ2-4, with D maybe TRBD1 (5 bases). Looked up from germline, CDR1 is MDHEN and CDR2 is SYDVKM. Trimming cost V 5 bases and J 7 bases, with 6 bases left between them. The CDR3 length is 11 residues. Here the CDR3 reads CASSAGNIQYF. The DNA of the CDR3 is TGTGCCAGCAGTGCAGGGAACATTCAGTACTTC.

CDR3 in amino acids: CSVVWGGETQYF. The CDR3 region has the DNA TGCAGCGTTGTATGGGGGGGTGAGACCCAGTACTTC. The chain combines TRBV29-1 with TRBJ2-5; 7 nucleotides line up with TRBD2. Looked up from germline, CDR1 is SQVTM and CDR2 is ANQGSEA. CDR3 length: 12 residues. With V trimmed by 4 bases and J by 5 bases, 4 bases remained unmatched.

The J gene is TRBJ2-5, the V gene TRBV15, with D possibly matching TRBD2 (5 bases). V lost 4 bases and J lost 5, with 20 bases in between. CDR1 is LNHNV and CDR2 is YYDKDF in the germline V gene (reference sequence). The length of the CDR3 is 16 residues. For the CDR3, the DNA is TGTGCCACCAGCACCCTGCGCCAAAGCCGAGGGGAGACCCAGTACTTC. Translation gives CATSTLRQSRGETQYF.

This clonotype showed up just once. The CDR3 coding sequence is TGTGCCAGCAGTTCTGCCGGTGGCTCTGGGGCCAACGTCCTGACTTTC. It is translated as CASSSAGGSGANVLTF. This chain joins TRBV6-2 or TRBV6-3 and TRBJ2-6; D unresolved. This CDR3 contains 16 residues. Germline values: CDR1 MNHEY, CDR2 SVGEGT. Trimming removed 4 bases at V and 0 bases at J, with 10 bases between.

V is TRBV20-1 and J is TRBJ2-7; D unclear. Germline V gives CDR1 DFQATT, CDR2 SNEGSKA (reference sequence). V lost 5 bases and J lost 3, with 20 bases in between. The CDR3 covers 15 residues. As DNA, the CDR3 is TGCAGTGCTTTCCCAACCAGATTACACAACTACGAGCAGTACTTC. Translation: CSAFPTRLHNYEQYF.

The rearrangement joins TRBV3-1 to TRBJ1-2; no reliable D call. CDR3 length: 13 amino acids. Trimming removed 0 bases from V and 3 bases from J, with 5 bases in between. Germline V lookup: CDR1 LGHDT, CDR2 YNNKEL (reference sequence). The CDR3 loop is CASSQEQHYGYTF. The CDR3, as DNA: TGTGCCAGCAGCCAAGAGCAGCACTATGGCTACACCTTC.

The CDR3 coding sequence is TGTGCCAGCAGCCAGGCACTAGCGGGGAACTACGAGCAGTACTTC. It translates to CASSQALAGNYEQYF. The chain carries TRBV3-1 and TRBJ2-7; 10 bases line up with TRBD2. The CDR3 length is 15 residues. V shed 3 bases, J shed 3 bases, and the junction held 5 bases outside the gene matches. Germline V gene data show CDR1 as LGHDT and CDR2 as YNNKEL (reference sequence).

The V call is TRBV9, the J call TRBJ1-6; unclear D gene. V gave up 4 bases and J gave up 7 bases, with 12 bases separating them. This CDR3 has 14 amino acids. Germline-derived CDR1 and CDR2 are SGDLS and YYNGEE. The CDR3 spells CASSSRLQNSPLHF. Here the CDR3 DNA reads TGTGCCAGCAGCTCTCGACTACAAAATTCACCCCTCCACTTT.

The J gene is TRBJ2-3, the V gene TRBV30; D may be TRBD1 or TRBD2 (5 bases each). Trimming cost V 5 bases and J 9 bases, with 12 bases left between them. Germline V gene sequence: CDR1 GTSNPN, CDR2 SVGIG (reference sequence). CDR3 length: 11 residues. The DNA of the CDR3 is TGTGCCTGGGGGACCCCGGGGACGCAGTATTTT. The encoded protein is CAWGTPGTQYF.

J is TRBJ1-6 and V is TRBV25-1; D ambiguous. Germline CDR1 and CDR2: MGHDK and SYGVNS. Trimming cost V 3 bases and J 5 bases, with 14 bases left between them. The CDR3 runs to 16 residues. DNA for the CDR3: TGTGCCAGCAGTGACAGGCACCGCTGGGATAATTCACCCCTCCACTTT. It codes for CASSDRHRWDNSPLHF.

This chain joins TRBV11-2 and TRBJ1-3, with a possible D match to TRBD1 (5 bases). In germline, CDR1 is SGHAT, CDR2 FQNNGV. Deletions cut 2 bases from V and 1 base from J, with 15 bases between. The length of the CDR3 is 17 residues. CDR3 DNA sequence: TGTGCCAGCAGCTTATTTGGTACAGGCCTTTCTGGAAACACCATATATTTT. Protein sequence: CASSLFGTGLSGNTIYF.